The 19 T cell receptor beta chains listed next were all sequenced from one sample in a study of cytomegalovirus exposure and HLA in healthy donors. Primers for the PCR totalled 60 Vbeta and 13 Jbeta. Clones were sequenced by immunoSEQ multiplex PCR, and TCRdb holds only the in-frame ones, with some missing. The sample includes about 110,000 clones, 81% of them seen just once. The sequencing sample was made of PBMCs. These receptors all stem from a woman in her 30s in good health and CMV-seronegative.

This sequence joins TRBV7-2 and TRBJ2-7; possible D gene TRBD2, 5 bases. The germline V gene has CDR1 SGHTA and CDR2 FQGNSA. The CDR3 has 15 residues. Trimming cost V 7 bases and J 5 bases, with 21 bases left between them. CDR3 protein: CASTLHLLAPHEQYF. The CDR3 DNA is TGTGCCAGCACCTTGCACCTTCTAGCTCCCCACGAGCAGTACTTC.

The chain joins TRBV27 to TRBJ2-4; 7 bases agree with TRBD2. This CDR3 is 17 amino acids long. Germline-derived CDR1 and CDR2 are MNHEY and SMNVEV (reference sequence). Trimming removed 5 bases from V and 6 bases from J; junction bases left unmatched: 16. The CDR3 region is CASSKAFWRESRNIQYF. CDR3 DNA: TGTGCCAGCAGTAAGGCCTTTTGGCGGGAGTCGAGAAACATTCAGTACTTC.

The J gene is TRBJ2-2, the V gene TRBV4-2, with 10 bases matching TRBD2. The CDR3 is made up of 16 amino acids. With V trimmed by 0 bases and J by 8 bases, 6 bases remained unmatched. The germline gives CDR1 LGHNA, CDR2 YNFKEQ. The CDR3: CASSQELAGRGGELFF. The DNA of the CDR3 is TGTGCCAGCAGCCAAGAACTAGCGGGAAGGGGGGGGGAGCTGTTTTTT.

The V and J genes are TRBV28 and TRBJ1-1, with 10 bases identical to TRBD1. This CDR3 comprises 17 residues. V lost 5 bases to trimming and J lost 4 bases; unmatched junction nucleotides: 13. The V gene's germline CDR1 is MDHEN and CDR2 SYDVKM. The chain's CDR3 is CASSTPGQGSAVTEAFF. As DNA, the CDR3 is TGTGCCAGCAGTACGCCGGGACAGGGGTCCGCGGTCACTGAAGCTTTCTTT.

This clone was counted once. The chain carries TRBV19 and TRBJ2-7; D is perhaps TRBD1 (5 bases). The CDR3 is 14 amino acids. V lost 3 bases to trimming and J lost 2 bases, with 11 bases between them. Germline assignment: CDR1 LNHDA and CDR2 SQIVND (reference sequence). The CDR3 DNA reads as TGTGCCAGTAGTATGTTCGACAGCCCCTACGAGCAGTACTTC. Its translation: CASSMFDSPYEQYF.

This clone was found once. The chain is built from TRBV28 and TRBJ2-1; no clear D. This CDR3 spans 15 amino acids. Germline V gives CDR1 MDHEN, CDR2 SYDVKM. The V gene lost 5 bases and the J gene lost 4 bases, with 15 bases spanning the gap. DNA for the CDR3: TGTGCCAGCAGTCCTCGAGCGACCCCTTACAATGAGCAGTTCTTC. Translated: CASSPRATPYNEQFF.

The chain recombines TRBV29-1 with TRBJ1-1; D unclear. Germline CDR1 is SQVTM and CDR2 is ANQGSEA. CDR3 length: 13 residues. V shed 4 bases and J shed 0 bases, with 9 bases lying between them. The CDR3: CSVVRAVNTEAFF. In DNA, the CDR3 is TGCAGCGTTGTGAGGGCGGTGAACACTGAAGCTTTCTTT. The full variable domain, rest sourced from reference TRBV29-1 and TRBJ1-1, is SAVISQKPSRDICQRGTSLTIQCQVDSQVTMMFWYRQQPGQSLTLIATANQGSEATYESGFVIDKFPISRPNLTFSTLTVSNMSPEDSSIYLCSVVRAVNTEAFFGQGTRLTVV.

This clone was observed a few times. The chain carries TRBV6-1 and TRBJ2-7; TRBD2 matches at 11 bases. J lost 3 bases, V lost 6 bases, and 7 bases had no gene match. Germline loops: CDR1 MNHNS, CDR2 SASEGT. This CDR3 spans 15 amino acids. The DNA of the CDR3 is TGTGCCAGCAGCCACGCGACTAGCGGGGACTACGAGCAGTACTTC. Protein product: CASSHATSGDYEQYF.

The gene calls are TRBV27 and TRBJ2-2; the match to TRBD1 covers 9 bases. CDR1 and CDR2 (germline): MNHEY, SMNVEV (reference sequence). The trim removed 9 bases at V and 4 bases at J, leaving 9 bases unmatched. CDR3 size: 15 residues. The DNA of the CDR3 is TGTGCCAGTAGCCGGGACAGGGAGTCCACCGGGGAGCTGTTTTTT. It yields the protein CASSRDRESTGELFF.

V usage is TRBV25-1 and J usage is TRBJ1-2, with 8 positions matching TRBD1. With 9 bases clipped from V and 2 bases from J, the junction kept 5 bases outside the gene matches. Per the germline V gene, CDR1 is MGHDK and CDR2 is SYGVNS. This CDR3 contains 13 residues. Here the CDR3 DNA reads TGTGCCAGAGAGGACAGGGTGAACTATGGCTACACCTTC. It encodes CAREDRVNYGYTF.

This clone qualifies as medium-sized. The V and J genes are TRBV11-1 and TRBJ2-2, with TRBD2 identical over 7 bases. Germline-derived CDR1 and CDR2 are SGHAT and FQDESV (reference sequence). The CDR3 totals 14 residues. Trimming removed 2 bases from V and 7 bases from J; junction bases left unmatched: 4. The CDR3 is CASSLIPGGGELFF. In DNA, the CDR3 is TGTGCCAGCAGCTTAATCCCGGGGGGCGGGGAGCTGTTTTTT.

The DNA of the CDR3 is TGTGCCAGCAGTTCCCTCGGAGTATCAGGGCTCCTGGGTGAGCAGTTCTTC. Translating it yields CASSSLGVSGLLGEQFF. The chain uses TRBV27 and TRBJ2-1; maybe TRBD1 (5 bases). The CDR3 has 17 residues. The V end lost 4 bases, the J end lost 9 bases, and 25 bases lay between the germline ends. The germline gives CDR1 MNHEY, CDR2 SMNVEV (reference sequence).

This clone appeared a few times. This chain links TRBV9 with TRBJ2-7; TRBD1 aligns across 7 bases. CDR3 size: 14 residues. V was clipped by 4 bases and J by 7 bases; unmatched bases: 11. The V gene's germline CDR1 is SGDLS and CDR2 YYNGEE. CDR3 loop: CASSPGTEIYEQYF. CDR3 DNA sequence: TGTGCCAGCAGCCCCGGGACAGAGATTTATGAGCAGTACTTC.

The rearrangement uses TRBV7-7 and TRBJ2-1; 9 nucleotides line up with TRBD2. The CDR3 contains 17 residues. CDR1 and CDR2 from the germline V gene are SSHAT and FNYEAQ (reference sequence). V shed 5 bases and J 3 bases; nucleotides not matched to a gene: 11. The CDR3 DNA reads as TGTGCCAGCAGCAAGGGTCCTAGCGGGGCTAACTACAATGAGCAGTTCTTC. Translation: CASSKGPSGANYNEQFF.

J is TRBJ2-1 and V is TRBV6-4; TRBD1 agrees at 7 bases. There are 13 residues in the CDR3. Germline trimming cut 10 bases from V and 6 bases from J; bases unmatched to any gene: 9. Germline lookup yields CDR1 MRHNA and CDR2 SNTAGT. CDR3 bases: TGTGCCAAGTTCGTAGGGGGCCCCAATGAGCAGTTCTTC. Translating it yields CAKFVGGPNEQFF.

This clone appeared a single time. The J gene is TRBJ1-4, the V gene TRBV6-5, with D hard to call. In germline, CDR1 is MNHEY, CDR2 SVGAGI. With 6 bases removed from V and 3 bases from J, the gap between germline ends came to 11 bases. This CDR3 contains 14 residues. DNA of the CDR3: TGTGCCAGCAGGGGAGGAGGGTCTAATGAAAAACTGTTTTTT. Its translation is CASRGGGSNEKLFF.

The chain links TRBV11-2 to TRBJ2-7; D perhaps matches TRBD1 (6 bases). The length of the CDR3 is 15 residues. In germline, CDR1 is SGHAT, CDR2 FQNNGV. V lost 2 bases and J lost 7, with 18 bases in between. CDR3 in DNA: TGTGCCAGCAGCTTATTGTCGGGGCCGCAGGGGGAGCAGTACTTC. This gives the protein CASSLLSGPQGEQYF.

The rearrangement links TRBV7-6 to TRBJ2-3, with TRBD2 identical over 9 bases. CDR1 and CDR2 from the germline V gene are SGHVS and FNYEAQ. This CDR3 spans 15 amino acids. Trimming at V came to 0 bases and at J to 6 bases, leaving 4 bases not matched to a gene. The CDR3 region has the DNA TGTGCCAGCAGCTTAGCGAGCGGGAGGTTGGATACGCAGTATTTT. Its protein is CASSLASGRLDTQYF.

The chain carries TRBV28 and TRBJ1-2; D is undetermined. V was clipped by 2 bases and J by 4 bases, with 11 bases between them. Germline V gene sequence: CDR1 MDHEN, CDR2 SYDVKM. The CDR3 is made up of 14 amino acids. The CDR3: CASSLGTRFYGYTF. CDR3 coding DNA: TGTGCCAGCAGTTTAGGCACCCGATTCTATGGCTACACCTTC.